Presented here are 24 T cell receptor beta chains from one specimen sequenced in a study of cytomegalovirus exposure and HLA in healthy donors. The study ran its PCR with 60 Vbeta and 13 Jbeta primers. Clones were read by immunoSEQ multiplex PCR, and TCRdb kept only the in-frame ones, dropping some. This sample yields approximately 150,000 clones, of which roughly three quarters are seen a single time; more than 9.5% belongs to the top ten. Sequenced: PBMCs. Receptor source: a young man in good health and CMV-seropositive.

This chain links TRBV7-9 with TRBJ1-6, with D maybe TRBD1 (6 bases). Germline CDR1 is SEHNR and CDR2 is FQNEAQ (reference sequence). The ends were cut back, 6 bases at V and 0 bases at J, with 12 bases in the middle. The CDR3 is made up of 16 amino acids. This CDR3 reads CASSRVGGSYNSPLHF. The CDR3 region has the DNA TGTGCCAGCAGTCGTGTAGGGGGCTCCTATAATTCACCCCTCCACTTT.

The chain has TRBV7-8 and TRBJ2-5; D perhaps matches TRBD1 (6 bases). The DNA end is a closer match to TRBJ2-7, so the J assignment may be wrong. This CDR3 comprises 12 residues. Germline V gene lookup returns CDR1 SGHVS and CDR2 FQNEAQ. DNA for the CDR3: TGTGCCAGCAGCTCCAGGGGTTACGAGCAGTACTTC. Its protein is CASSSRGYEQYF.

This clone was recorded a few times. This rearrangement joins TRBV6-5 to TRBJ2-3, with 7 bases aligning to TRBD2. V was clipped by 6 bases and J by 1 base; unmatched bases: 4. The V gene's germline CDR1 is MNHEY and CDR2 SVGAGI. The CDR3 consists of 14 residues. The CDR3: CASSPSGGTDTQYF. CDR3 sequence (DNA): TGTGCCAGCAGCCCAAGCGGGGGCACAGATACGCAGTATTTT.

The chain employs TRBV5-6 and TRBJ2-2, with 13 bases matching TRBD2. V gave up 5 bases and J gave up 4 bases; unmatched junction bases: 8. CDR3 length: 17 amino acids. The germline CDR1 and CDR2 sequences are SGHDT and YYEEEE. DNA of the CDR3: TGTGCCAGCAGTTTCGAACTAGCGGGGGGGATCACCGGGGAGCTGTTTTTT. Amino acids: CASSFELAGGITGELFF.

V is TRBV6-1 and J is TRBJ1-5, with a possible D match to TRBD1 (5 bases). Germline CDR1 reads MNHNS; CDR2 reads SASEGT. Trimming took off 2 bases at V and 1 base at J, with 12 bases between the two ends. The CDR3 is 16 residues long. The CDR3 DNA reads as TGTGCCAGCAGTGAACGGGGAGGGGCAAGCAATCAGCCCCAGCATTTT. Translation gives CASSERGGASNQPQHF.

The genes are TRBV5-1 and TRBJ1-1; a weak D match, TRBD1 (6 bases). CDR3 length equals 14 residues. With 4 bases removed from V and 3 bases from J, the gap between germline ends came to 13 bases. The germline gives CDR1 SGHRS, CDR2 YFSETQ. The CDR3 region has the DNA TGCGCCAGCAGCCCCCGGGGGGCGGACACTGAAGCTTTCTTT. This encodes CASSPRGADTEAFF.

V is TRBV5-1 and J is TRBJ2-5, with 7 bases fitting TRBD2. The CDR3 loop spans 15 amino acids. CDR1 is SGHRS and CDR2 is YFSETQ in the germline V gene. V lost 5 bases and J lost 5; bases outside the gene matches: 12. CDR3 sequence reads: CASRDEGGPWETQYF. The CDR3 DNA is TGCGCCAGCAGAGACGAGGGAGGGCCGTGGGAGACCCAGTACTTC.

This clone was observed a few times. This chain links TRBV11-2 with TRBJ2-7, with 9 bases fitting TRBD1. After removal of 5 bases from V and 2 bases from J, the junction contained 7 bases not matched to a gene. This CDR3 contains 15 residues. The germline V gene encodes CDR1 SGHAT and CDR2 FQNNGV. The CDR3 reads CASSRNDRGTYEQYF. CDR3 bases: TGTGCCAGCAGCCGCAATGACAGGGGGACCTACGAGCAGTACTTC.

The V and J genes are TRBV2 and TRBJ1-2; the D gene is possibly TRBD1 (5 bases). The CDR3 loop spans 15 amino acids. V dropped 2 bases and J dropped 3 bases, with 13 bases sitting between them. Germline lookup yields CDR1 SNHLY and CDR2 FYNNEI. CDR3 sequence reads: CASSETYRGHYGYTF. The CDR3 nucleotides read TGTGCCAGCAGTGAAACTTATAGGGGTCACTATGGCTACACCTTC.

The CDR3 DNA reads TGTGCCAGCAGCTTAACCCTGAACAGGGCGGGTAGGACTGAAGCTTTCTTT. Translating it yields CASSLTLNRAGRTEAFF. This rearrangement joins TRBV11-2 to TRBJ1-1, with TRBD1 as a possible D gene (6 bases). The CDR3 contains 17 residues. Germline V gene data show CDR1 as SGHAT and CDR2 as FQNNGV. V lost 2 bases, J lost 5 bases, and 21 bases lay in between.

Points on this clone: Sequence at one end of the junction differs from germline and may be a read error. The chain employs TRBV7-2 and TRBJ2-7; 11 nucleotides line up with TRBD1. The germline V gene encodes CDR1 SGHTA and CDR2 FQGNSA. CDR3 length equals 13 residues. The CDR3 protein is CASSFQDRGLTDF. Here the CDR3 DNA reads TGTGCCAGCAGCTTTCAGGACAGGGGGCTCACCGACTTC.

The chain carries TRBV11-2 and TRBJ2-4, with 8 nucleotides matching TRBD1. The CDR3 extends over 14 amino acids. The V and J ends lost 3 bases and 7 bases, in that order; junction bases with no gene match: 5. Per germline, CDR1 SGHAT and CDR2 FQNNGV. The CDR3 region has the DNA TGTGCCAGCAGCTTGAGGACAGGGATGAACATTCAGTACTTC. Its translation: CASSLRTGMNIQYF.

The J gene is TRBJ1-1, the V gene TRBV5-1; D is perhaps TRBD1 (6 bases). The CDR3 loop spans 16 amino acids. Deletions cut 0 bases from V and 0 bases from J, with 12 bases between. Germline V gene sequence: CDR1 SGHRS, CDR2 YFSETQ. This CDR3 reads CASSLVPQGMNTEAFF. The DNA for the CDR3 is TGCGCCAGCAGCTTGGTCCCCCAGGGGATGAACACTGAAGCTTTCTTT.

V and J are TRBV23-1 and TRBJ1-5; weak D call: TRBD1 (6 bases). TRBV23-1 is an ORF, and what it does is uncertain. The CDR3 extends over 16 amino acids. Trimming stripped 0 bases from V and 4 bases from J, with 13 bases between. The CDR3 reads CASSQSRRQENQPQHF. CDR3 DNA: TGCGCCAGCAGTCAATCTCGTCGACAGGAAAATCAGCCCCAGCATTTT.

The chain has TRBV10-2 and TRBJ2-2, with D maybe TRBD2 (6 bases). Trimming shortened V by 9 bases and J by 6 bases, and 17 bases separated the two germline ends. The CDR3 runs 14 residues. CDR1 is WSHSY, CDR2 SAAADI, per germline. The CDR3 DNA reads TGCGCCAGTATAGCGGCCCAGAAGGCCGGGGAGCTGTTTTTT. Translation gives CASIAAQKAGELFF.

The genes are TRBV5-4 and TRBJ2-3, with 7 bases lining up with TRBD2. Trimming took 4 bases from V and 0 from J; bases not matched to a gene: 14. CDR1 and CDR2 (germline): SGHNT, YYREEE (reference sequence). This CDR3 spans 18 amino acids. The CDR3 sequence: CASSISAGSFLSTDTQYF. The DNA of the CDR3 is TGTGCCAGCAGCATCTCAGCGGGATCGTTTCTCAGCACAGATACGCAGTATTTT.

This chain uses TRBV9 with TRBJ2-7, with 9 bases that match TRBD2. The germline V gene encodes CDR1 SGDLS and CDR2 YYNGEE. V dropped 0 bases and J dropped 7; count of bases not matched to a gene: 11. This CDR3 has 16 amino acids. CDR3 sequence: CASSVDAGGPLREQYF. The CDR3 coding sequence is TGTGCCAGCAGCGTAGACGCGGGAGGGCCTTTGCGGGAGCAGTACTTC.

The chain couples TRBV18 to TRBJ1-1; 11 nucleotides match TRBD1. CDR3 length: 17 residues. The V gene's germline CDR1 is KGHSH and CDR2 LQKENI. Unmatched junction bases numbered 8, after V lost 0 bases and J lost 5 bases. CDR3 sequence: CASSPPDRGQGFTEAFF. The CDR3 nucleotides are TGTGCCAGCTCACCACCGGACAGGGGGCAGGGGTTTACTGAAGCTTTCTTT. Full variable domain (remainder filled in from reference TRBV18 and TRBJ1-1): NAGVMQNPRHLVRRRGQEARLRCSPMKGHSHVYWYRQLPEEGLKFMVYLQKENIIDESGMPKERFSAEFPKEGPSILRIQQVVRGDSAAYFCASSPPDRGQGFTEAFFGQGTRLTVV.

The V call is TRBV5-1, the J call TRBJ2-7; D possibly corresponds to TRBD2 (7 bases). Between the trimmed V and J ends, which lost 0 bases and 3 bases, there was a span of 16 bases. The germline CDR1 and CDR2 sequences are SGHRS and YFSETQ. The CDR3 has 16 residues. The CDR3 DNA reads TGCGCCAGCAGCTTGGGAGGGCGGGGGCGTCTCTACGAGCAGTACTTC. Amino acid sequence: CASSLGGRGRLYEQYF. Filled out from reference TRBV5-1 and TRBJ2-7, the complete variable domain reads KAGVTQTPRYLIKTRGQQVTLSCSPISGHRSVSWYQQTPGQGLQFLFEYFSETQRNKGNFPGRFSGRQFSNSRSEMNVSTLELGDSALYLCASSLGGRGRLYEQYFGPGTRLTVT.

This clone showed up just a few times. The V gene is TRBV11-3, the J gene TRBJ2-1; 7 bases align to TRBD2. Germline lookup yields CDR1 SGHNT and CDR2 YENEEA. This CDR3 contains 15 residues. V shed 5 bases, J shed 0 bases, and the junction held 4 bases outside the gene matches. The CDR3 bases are TGTGCCAGCAGCCTAAGCGGGATCTCCTACAATGAGCAGTTCTTC. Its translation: CASSLSGISYNEQFF.

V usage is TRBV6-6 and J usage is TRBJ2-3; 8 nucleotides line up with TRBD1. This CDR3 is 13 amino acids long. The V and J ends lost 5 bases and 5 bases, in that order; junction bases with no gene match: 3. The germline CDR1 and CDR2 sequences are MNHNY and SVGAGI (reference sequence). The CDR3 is CASSRQGIDTQYF. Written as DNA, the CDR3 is TGTGCCAGCAGTCGACAGGGGATAGATACGCAGTATTTT.

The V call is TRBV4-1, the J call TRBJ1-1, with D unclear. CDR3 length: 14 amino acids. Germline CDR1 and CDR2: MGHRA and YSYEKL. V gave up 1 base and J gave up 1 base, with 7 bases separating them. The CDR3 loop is CASSQGFWNTEAFF. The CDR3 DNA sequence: TGCGCCAGCAGCCAAGGTTTCTGGAACACTGAAGCTTTCTTT.

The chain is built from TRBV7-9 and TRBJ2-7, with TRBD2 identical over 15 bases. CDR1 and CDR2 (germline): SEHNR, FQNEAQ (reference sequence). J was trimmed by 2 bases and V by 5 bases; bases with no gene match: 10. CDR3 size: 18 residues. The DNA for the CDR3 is TGTGCCAGCAGCACCCCCAGCGGACTAGCGGGAGGGCCCTACGAGCAGTACTTC. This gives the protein CASSTPSGLAGGPYEQYF.

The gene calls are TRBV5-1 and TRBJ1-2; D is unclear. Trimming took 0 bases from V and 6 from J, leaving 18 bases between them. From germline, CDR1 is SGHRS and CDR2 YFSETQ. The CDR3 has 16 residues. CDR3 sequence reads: CASSLGVGRISDGYTF. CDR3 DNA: TGCGCCAGCAGCTTGGGGGTAGGGAGGATATCGGATGGCTACACCTTC.